These 5 T cell receptor beta chains originate from one sample sequenced in a study of blood T cell repertoires in COVID-19 (dated by TCRdb to the early 2020s). Library preparation used the immunoSEQ multiplex PCR assay. Drawn from immuneACCESS, this table holds only the in-frame rearrangements with V and J called that TCRdb kept. Clones are partly lost; checked studies trace under half to an unresolved V gene and leave the rest unexplained. The sample has 350,000 to 550,000 clones on record, around 87% of them singletons. The ten largest clones capture around 1.1% of the sample. Input material: PBMCs or T cells enriched from blood (not recorded which). The receptors were sampled from a man aged 25-45 years who had recovered from COVID-19.

This clone occurred once. The rearrangement joins TRBV5-8 to TRBJ2-1; 13 bases match TRBD2. Trimming took 4 bases from V and 4 from J; bases not matched to a gene: 8. Germline CDR1 and CDR2: SGHTS and YDEGEE. The CDR3 consists of 17 residues. CDR3 DNA: TGTGCCAGCAGCGTGCGGACTAGCGGGAGTTTTTACAATGAGCAGTTCTTC. Amino acid sequence: CASSVRTSGSFYNEQFF. Full variable domain (rest looked up from reference TRBV5-8 and TRBJ2-1): EAGVTQSPTHLIKTRGQQATLRCSPISGHTSVYWYQQALGLGLQFLLWYDEGEERNRGNFPPRFSGRQFPNYSSELNVNALELEDSALYLCASSVRTSGSFYNEQFFGPGTRLTVL.

The genes are TRBV7-9 and TRBJ2-2, with a possible D match to TRBD1 (6 bases). V gave up 5 bases and J gave up 7 bases, with 17 bases separating them. Germline V lookup: CDR1 SEHNR, CDR2 FQNEAQ (reference sequence). The CDR3 contains 15 residues. CDR3 amino acids: CASSASHQGNGELFF. The CDR3 region has the DNA TGTGCCAGCAGCGCCTCTCACCAGGGGAACGGGGAGCTGTTTTTT.

This chain joins TRBV4-1 and TRBJ2-1; a possible D gene is TRBD2 (6 bases). CDR1 and CDR2 (germline): MGHRA, YSYEKL. The CDR3 is 15 amino acids. With 8 bases removed from V and 4 bases from J, the gap between germline ends came to 18 bases. The CDR3 loop is CASAPMAGKYNEQFF. DNA of the CDR3: TGCGCCAGCGCGCCTATGGCGGGAAAGTACAATGAGCAGTTCTTC.

This chain links TRBV12-5 with TRBJ2-7; 12 nucleotides align to TRBD2. The CDR3 contains 17 residues. Trimming cost V 2 bases and J 0 bases; bases outside gene matches: 5. Germline V gives CDR1 LGHNT, CDR2 FRNRAP. CDR3 sequence: CASGLSPTSGSSYEQYF. CDR3 in DNA: TGTGCTAGTGGTTTGTCCCCGACTAGCGGGAGCTCCTACGAGCAGTACTTC.

The chain combines TRBV24-1 with TRBJ1-2; 7 bases align to TRBD1. The CDR3 has 15 residues. CDR1 and CDR2 from the germline V gene are KGHDR and SFDVKD. Germline trimming cut 3 bases from V and 4 bases from J; bases unmatched to any gene: 7. The CDR3 nucleotides read TGTGCCACCAGTGATGCAGACAGGGCCCCCTATGGCTACACCTTC. It specifies CATSDADRAPYGYTF.